These 20 T cell receptor beta chains came from one sample sequenced in a study of shared clonotypes between healthy human individuals. Clones were read by immunoSEQ multiplex PCR, and TCRdb kept only the in-frame ones, dropping some. The data show under 1,900,000 clones, about 98.5% seen once. Sequencing was carried out using naive CD4+ T cells sorted from blood. Subset noted: CD45RA+ positively selected. These receptors all stem from a man aged 25-40 years in good health.

The rearrangement joins TRBV7-6 to TRBJ2-1, with no clear D. This CDR3 is built from 12 residues. The V gene's germline CDR1 is SGHVS and CDR2 FNYEAQ. The V end lost 3 bases, the J end lost 10 bases, and 10 bases lay between the germline ends. The CDR3 loop is CASSFGQTEQFF. The CDR3 nucleotides read TGTGCCAGCAGCTTTGGGCAGACGGAGCAGTTCTTC.

Concerning this clone: The sample has other DNA sequences that encode this CDR3 too. The rearrangement links TRBV2 to TRBJ1-5, with a tentative D call TRBD1 (5 bases). The CDR3 consists of 12 residues. Trimming took off 6 bases at V and 4 bases at J, with 7 bases between the two ends. Germline V gene sequence: CDR1 SNHLY, CDR2 FYNNEI. CDR3 bases: TGTGCCAGCAGAGACAGTAATCAGCCCCAGCATTTT. It encodes CASRDSNQPQHF.

CDR3 sequence: CASSQSRGAGTDTQYF. For the CDR3, the DNA is TGTGCCAGCAGCCAATCGCGGGGGGCCGGCACAGATACGCAGTATTTT. The V gene is TRBV14, the J gene TRBJ2-3; TRBD2 matches 8 bases. The CDR3 runs to 16 residues. The V gene end was trimmed by 2 bases and the J gene end by 1 base; junction bases not matched to a gene: 5. CDR1 is SGHDN and CDR2 is FVKESK in the germline V gene.

The chain joins TRBV4-1 to TRBJ2-1; D uncertain. Trimming cost V 0 bases and J 6 bases, with 6 bases left between them. Germline V gives CDR1 MGHRA, CDR2 YSYEKL. The CDR3 has 13 amino acids. The CDR3 DNA follows: TGCGCCAGCAGCCAAGATCCAGTCAATGAGCAGTTCTTC. Translating gives CASSQDPVNEQFF.

The V call is TRBV5-1, the J call TRBJ2-3; tentative D call: TRBD2 (6 bases). Trimming left V 3 bases short and J 0 bases short, with 17 bases between. The CDR3 totals 17 residues. Germline CDR1 reads SGHRS; CDR2 reads YFSETQ. The CDR3 is CASSSGTAGTSTDTQYF. The CDR3 nucleotides read TGCGCCAGCAGCTCGGGGACTGCCGGGACTAGCACAGATACGCAGTATTTT.

This clone was counted once. In the same sample, other DNA sequences code for this CDR3. The chain uses TRBV28 and TRBJ2-7; D tentatively reads TRBD1 or TRBD2 (5 bases each). Germline loops: CDR1 MDHEN, CDR2 SYDVKM. V gave up 4 bases and J gave up 2 bases, with 12 bases separating them. The length of the CDR3 is 14 residues. This chain's CDR3 is CASSSPGRTYEQYF. The CDR3, as DNA: TGTGCCAGCAGTTCCCCGGGACGGACCTACGAGCAGTACTTC.

This chain links TRBV9 with TRBJ2-5, with 8 positions matching TRBD2. The CDR3 length is 15 residues. CDR1 SGDLS and CDR2 YYNGEE come from the germline V gene. The V gene end was trimmed by 1 base and the J gene end by 1 base; junction bases not matched to a gene: 3. The CDR3 loop reads CASSVITSGQETQYF. CDR3 coding DNA: TGTGCCAGCAGCGTAATAACTAGCGGCCAAGAGACCCAGTACTTC.

Remarks on this clone: Other DNA sequences in this sample translate to the same CDR3. V and J are TRBV11-2 and TRBJ2-1; weak D call: TRBD1 (6 bases). The germline CDR1 and CDR2 sequences are SGHAT and FQNNGV. V dropped 1 base and J dropped 4 bases, with 8 bases sitting between them. This CDR3 comprises 14 residues. The CDR3 loop reads CASSLVTGYNEQFF. The CDR3 bases are TGTGCCAGCAGCTTAGTTACAGGGTACAATGAGCAGTTCTTC.

The V call is TRBV18, the J call TRBJ2-3, with 10 bases lining up with TRBD2. Germline trimming cut 2 bases from V and 0 bases from J; bases unmatched to any gene: 5. The CDR3 runs to 17 residues. Per germline, CDR1 KGHSH and CDR2 LQKENI. CDR3 sequence: CASSPWSGRVSTDTQYF. The CDR3 DNA reads TGTGCCAGCTCACCATGGAGCGGGAGGGTGAGCACAGATACGCAGTATTTT.

CDR3 in amino acids: CASRRVVLEQYF. The DNA of the CDR3 is TGTGCCAGCCGCCGGGTTGTGTTAGAGCAGTACTTC. The gene calls are TRBV6-1 and TRBJ2-7; D not certain. V gave up 8 bases and J gave up 7 bases, with 15 bases separating them. This CDR3 is built from 12 residues. Looked up from germline, CDR1 is MNHNS and CDR2 is SASEGT.

A single count supports this clone. The DNA is omitted, as the CDR3 cannot be located on it reliably, and the CDR3 follows TCRdb's listing. The chain combines TRBV28 with TRBJ2-3. The CDR3 contains 16 residues when both ends are counted. Germline assignment: CDR1 MDHEN and CDR2 SYDVKM. Here the CDR3 reads CASSTSIGLFTDTQYF.

Concerning this clone: This sample also contains other DNA sequences that code for the same CDR3. J is TRBJ2-7 and V is TRBV5-1; perhaps TRBD2 as D (5 bases). The germline CDR1 and CDR2 sequences are SGHRS and YFSETQ. V gave up 1 base and J gave up 2 bases, with 7 bases separating them. The CDR3 has 13 residues. The DNA of the CDR3 is TGCGCCAGCAGCTTGCCGGGGACCTACGAGCAGTACTTC. Protein sequence: CASSLPGTYEQYF.

Comment on this clone: Distinct nucleotide sequences in the sample also encode this CDR3. The J gene is TRBJ1-1, the V gene TRBV10-3; TRBD1 is a possible D gene (6 bases). V was cut by 4 bases and J by 0 bases, with 9 bases left in between. The germline V gene has CDR1 ENHRY and CDR2 SYGVKD. The CDR3 is 14 residues long. The CDR3, as DNA: TGTGCCATCAGTGGTACAGGGTTGAACACTGAAGCTTTCTTT. This encodes CAISGTGLNTEAFF.

The chain links TRBV2 to TRBJ2-7; 7 bases match TRBD2. Trimming cost V 7 bases and J 3 bases; bases outside gene matches: 12. CDR3 size: 15 residues. The germline CDR1 and CDR2 sequences are SNHLY and FYNNEI. For the CDR3, the DNA is TGTGCCAGCATTAAAGGACTAGTCGGGATCTACGAGCAGTACTTC. Translated, it gives CASIKGLVGIYEQYF.

The rearrangement joins TRBV6-1 to TRBJ2-1; unclear D gene. There are 16 residues in the CDR3. The V gene's germline CDR1 is MNHNS and CDR2 SASEGT. The V gene lost 4 bases and the J gene lost 0 bases, with 13 bases spanning the gap. CDR3 bases: TGTGCCAGCAGTGGGCCCAGCTGGAGCTCCTACAATGAGCAGTTCTTC. Its protein product is CASSGPSWSSYNEQFF.

The V call is TRBV9, the J call TRBJ2-1, with 14 bases fitting TRBD2. CDR3 length: 15 residues. In germline, CDR1 is SGDLS, CDR2 YYNGEE. Losses at the gene ends were 1 base for V and 15 bases for J; bases not matched to a gene: 9. The CDR3 sequence: CASSVLGTSGSSLFF. The CDR3 DNA reads as TGTGCCAGCAGCGTATTGGGGACTAGCGGGAGTAGTCTGTTCTTC.

The chain employs TRBV16 and TRBJ1-5; D gene uncertain. The CDR3 is 16 amino acids. In germline, CDR1 is KGHSY, CDR2 FQNENV. The V gene lost 2 bases and the J gene lost 0 bases, with 11 bases spanning the gap. The CDR3: CASSQIGGISNQPQHF. CDR3 coding DNA: TGTGCCAGCAGCCAAATCGGAGGGATTAGCAATCAGCCCCAGCATTTT.

The chain recombines TRBV7-2 with TRBJ2-3, with D hard to call. This CDR3 has 11 amino acids. Trimming left V 5 bases short and J 3 bases short, with 3 bases between. Germline V gene data show CDR1 as SGHTA and CDR2 as FQGNSA. The CDR3 bases are TGTGCCAGCAGCAAGACAGATACGCAGTATTTT. Translation: CASSKTDTQYF.

The CDR3 region is CASSVNLQGEGYTF. DNA of the CDR3: TGTGCCAGCAGCGTTAATTTACAGGGGGAGGGCTACACCTTC. The rearrangement links TRBV9 to TRBJ1-2; 8 bases are a match to TRBD1. J lost 8 bases, V lost 2 bases, and 8 bases had no gene match. This CDR3 is built from 14 residues. The V gene's germline CDR1 is SGDLS and CDR2 YYNGEE.

The V gene is TRBV6-6, the J gene TRBJ2-2; the D gene is possibly TRBD1 (5 bases). V shed 4 bases and J shed 4 bases, with 10 bases lying between them. CDR1 and CDR2 (germline): MNHNY, SVGAGI (reference sequence). The CDR3 extends over 14 amino acids. CDR3: CASSWTRTTGELFF. CDR3 in DNA: TGTGCCAGCAGTTGGACACGGACCACCGGGGAGCTGTTTTTT.